This T cell receptor beta chain derives from a study of spatial heterogeneity in lung cancer. At the level of the study: There were consistently more beta-chain sequences detected than alpha-chain sequences.

This clonotype appeared a single time. The target antigen is unknown. Indicated time point: sample taken at primary tumor resection. Whole RNA obtained from tumor, nontumor lung or frozen PBMC underwent sequencing without sorting. This CDR3 is built from 14 residues. Between the trimmed V and J ends, which lost 4 bases and 8 bases, there was a span of 17 bases. Germline values: CDR1 SGHVS, CDR2 FNYEAQ. Findings and limits, study-wide: Ubiquitous expanded tumor TCRs showed up in blood more at resection than follow-up.

Carried by each TCR cDNA molecule was a unique molecular identifier. TCRdb analysed the 5' RACE reads with MiXCR anew, one entry per CDR3 protein. The data show 20,000 to 30,000 distinct CDR3 sequences, with more than 10% seen just once and about a quarter held by the top ten. The TCR comes from a female donor with early-stage non-small cell lung cancer. Specimen: PBMCs, collected at surgery. The chain is built from TRBV7-6 and TRBJ1-1; D remains unclear. This CDR3 reads CASSSLEGAGEAFF. The CDR3 coding sequence is TGTGCCAGCAGCTCCTTGGAGGGCGCGGGGGAAGCTTTCTTT.